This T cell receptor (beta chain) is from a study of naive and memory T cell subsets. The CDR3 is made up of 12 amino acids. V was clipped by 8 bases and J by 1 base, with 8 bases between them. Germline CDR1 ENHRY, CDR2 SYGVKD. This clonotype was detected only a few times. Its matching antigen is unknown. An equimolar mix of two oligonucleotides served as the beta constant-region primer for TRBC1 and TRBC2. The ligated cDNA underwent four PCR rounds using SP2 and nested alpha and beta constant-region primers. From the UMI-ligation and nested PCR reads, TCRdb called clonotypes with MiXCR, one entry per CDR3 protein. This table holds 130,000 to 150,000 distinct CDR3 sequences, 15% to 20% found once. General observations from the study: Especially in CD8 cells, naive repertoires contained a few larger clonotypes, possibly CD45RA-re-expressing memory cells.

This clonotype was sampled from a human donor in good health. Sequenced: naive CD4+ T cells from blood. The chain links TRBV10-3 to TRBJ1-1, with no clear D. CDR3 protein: CAIAKRNTEAFF. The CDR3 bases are TGTGCCATCGCGAAGCGGAACACTGAAGCTTTCTTT.